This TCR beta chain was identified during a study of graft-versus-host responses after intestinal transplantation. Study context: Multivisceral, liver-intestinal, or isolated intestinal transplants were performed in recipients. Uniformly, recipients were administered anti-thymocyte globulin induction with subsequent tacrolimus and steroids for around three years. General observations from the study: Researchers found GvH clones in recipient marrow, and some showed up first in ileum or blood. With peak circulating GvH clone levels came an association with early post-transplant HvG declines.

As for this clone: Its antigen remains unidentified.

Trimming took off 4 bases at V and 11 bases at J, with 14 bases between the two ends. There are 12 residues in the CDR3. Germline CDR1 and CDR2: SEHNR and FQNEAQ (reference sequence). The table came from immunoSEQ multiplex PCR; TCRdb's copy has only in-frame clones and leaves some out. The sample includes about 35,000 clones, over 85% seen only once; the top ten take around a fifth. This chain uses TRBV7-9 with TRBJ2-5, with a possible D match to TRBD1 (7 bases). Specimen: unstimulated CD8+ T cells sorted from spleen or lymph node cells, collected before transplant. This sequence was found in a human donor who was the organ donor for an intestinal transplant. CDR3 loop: CASSYTGEEQYF. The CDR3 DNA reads TGTGCCAGCAGCTATACAGGGGAGGAGCAGTACTTC.